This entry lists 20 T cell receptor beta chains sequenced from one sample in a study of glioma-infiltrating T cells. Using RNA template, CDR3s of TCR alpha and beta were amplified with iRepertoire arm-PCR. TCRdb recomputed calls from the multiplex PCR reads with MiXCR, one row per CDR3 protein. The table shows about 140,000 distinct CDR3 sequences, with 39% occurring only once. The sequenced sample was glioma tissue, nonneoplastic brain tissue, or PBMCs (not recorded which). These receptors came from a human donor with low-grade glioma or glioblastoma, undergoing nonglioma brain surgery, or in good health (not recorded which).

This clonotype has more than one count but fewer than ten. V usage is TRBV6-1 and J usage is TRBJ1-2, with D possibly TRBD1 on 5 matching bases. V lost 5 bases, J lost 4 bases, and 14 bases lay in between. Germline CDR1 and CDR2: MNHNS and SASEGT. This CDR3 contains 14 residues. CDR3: CASSLLLGGYGYTF. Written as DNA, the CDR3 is TGTGCCAGCAGTCTGCTGCTCGGGGGCTATGGCTACACCTTC.

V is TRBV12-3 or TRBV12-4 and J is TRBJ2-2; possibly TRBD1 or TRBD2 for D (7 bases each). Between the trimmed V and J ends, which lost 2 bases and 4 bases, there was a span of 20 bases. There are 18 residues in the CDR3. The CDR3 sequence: CASSLSRRGGRSTGELFF. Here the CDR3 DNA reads TGTGCCAGCAGTTTATCTCGCAGGGGGGGGAGAAGCACCGGGGAGCTGTTTTTT.

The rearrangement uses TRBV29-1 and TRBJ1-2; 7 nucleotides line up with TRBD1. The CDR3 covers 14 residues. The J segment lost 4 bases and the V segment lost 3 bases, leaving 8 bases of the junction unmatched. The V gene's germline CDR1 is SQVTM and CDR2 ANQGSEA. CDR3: CSVEGTVISYGYTF. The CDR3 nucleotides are TGCAGCGTTGAGGGGACAGTTATCAGCTATGGCTACACCTTC.

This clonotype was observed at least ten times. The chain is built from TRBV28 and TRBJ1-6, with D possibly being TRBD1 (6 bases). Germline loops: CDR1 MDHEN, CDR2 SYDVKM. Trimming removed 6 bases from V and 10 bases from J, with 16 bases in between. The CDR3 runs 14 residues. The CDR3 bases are TGTGCCAGCAGCAGGACAGTAGGAGCCTCACCCCTCCACTTT. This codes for CASSRTVGASPLHF.

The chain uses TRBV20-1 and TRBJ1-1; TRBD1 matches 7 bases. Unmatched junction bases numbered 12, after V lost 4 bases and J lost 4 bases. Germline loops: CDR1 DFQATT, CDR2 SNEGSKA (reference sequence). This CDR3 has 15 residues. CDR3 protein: CSAKHNRGLGTEAFF. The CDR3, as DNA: TGCAGTGCTAAACATAACAGGGGTCTGGGCACTGAAGCTTTCTTT.

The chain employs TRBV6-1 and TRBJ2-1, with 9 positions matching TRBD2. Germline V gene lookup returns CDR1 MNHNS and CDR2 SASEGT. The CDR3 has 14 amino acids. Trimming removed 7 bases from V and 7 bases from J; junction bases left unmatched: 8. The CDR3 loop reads CASTERGAWNEQFF. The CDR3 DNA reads TGTGCCAGCACGGAGCGGGGGGCCTGGAATGAGCAGTTCTTC.

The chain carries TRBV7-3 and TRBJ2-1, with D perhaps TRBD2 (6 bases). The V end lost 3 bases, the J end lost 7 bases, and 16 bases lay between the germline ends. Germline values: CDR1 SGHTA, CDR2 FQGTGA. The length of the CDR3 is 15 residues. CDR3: CASSFGTAIGNEQFF. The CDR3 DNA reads TGTGCCAGCAGCTTCGGGACTGCCATTGGGAATGAGCAGTTCTTC.

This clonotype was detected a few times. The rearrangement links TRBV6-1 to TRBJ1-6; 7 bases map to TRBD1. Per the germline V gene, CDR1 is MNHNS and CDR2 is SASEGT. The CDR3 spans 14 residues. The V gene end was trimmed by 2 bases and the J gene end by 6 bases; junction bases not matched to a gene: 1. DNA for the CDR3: TGTGCCAGCAGTGAAAGGGGGCCTAATTCACCCCTCCACTTT. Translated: CASSERGPNSPLHF.

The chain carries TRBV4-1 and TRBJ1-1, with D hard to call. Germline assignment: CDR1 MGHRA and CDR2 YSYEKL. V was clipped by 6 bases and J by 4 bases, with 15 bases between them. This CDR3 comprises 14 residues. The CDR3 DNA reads TGCGCCAGCAGACAATTTACCCGGGGCACTGAAGCTTTCTTT. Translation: CASRQFTRGTEAFF.

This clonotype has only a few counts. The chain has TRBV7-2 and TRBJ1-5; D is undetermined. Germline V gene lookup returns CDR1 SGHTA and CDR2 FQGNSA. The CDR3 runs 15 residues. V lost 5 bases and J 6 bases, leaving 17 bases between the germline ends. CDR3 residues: CASSPGHGGSQPQHF. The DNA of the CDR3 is TGTGCCAGCAGCCCCGGTCACGGAGGGAGTCAGCCCCAGCATTTT.

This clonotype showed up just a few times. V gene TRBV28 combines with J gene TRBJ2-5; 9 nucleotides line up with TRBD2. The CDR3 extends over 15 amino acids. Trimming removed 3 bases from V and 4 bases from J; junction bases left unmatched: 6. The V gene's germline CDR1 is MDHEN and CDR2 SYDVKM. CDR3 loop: CASSFDRREGETQYF. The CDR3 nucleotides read TGTGCCAGCAGTTTTGATAGGCGGGAGGGAGAGACCCAGTACTTC.

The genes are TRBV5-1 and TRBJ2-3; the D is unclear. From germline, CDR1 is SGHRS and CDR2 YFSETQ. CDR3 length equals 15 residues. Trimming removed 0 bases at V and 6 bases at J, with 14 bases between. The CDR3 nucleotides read TGCGCCAGCAGCTTGGCGATGGTTTCTCGGGATACGCAGTATTTT. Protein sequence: CASSLAMVSRDTQYF.

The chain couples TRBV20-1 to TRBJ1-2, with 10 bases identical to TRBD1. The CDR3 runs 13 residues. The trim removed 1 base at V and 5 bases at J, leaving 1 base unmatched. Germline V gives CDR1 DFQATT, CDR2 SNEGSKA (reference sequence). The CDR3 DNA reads TGCAGTGCTAGAGTGGGACAGGGGTATGGCTACACCTTC. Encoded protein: CSARVGQGYGYTF.

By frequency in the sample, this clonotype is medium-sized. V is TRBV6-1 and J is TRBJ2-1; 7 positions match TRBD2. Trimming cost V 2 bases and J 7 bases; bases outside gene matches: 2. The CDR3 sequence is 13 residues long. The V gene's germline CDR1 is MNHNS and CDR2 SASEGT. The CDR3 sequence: CASSENSGNEQFF. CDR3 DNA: TGTGCCAGCAGTGAAAATAGCGGGAATGAGCAGTTCTTC.

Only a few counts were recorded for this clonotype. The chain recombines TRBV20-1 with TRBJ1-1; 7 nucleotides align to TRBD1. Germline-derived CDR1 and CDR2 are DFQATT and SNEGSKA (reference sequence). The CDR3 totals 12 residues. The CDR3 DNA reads TGCAGCACCAAACAGGGGACGGCTGAAGCTTTCTTT. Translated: CSTKQGTAEAFF.

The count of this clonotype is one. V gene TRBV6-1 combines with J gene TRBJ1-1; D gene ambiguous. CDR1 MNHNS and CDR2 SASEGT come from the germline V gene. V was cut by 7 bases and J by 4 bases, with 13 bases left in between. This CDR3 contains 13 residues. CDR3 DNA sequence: TGTGCCAGCAAACATTTCATGAGCACTGAAGCTTTCTTT. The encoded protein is CASKHFMSTEAFF.

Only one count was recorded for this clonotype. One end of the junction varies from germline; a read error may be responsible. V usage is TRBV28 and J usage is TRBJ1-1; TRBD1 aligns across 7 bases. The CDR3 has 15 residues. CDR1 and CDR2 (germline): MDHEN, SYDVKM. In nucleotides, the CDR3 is TGTGCCAGCAGTTTATCAGGGACAGCGAACGCTGAAGCTTTCTTT. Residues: CASSLSGTANAEAFF.

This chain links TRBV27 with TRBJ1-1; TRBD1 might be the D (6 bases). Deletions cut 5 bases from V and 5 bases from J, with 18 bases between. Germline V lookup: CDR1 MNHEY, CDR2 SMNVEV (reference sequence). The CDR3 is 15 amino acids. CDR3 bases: TGTGCCAGCAGTGCAAGACAGGTGGGGTTGACTGAAGCTTTCTTT. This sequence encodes CASSARQVGLTEAFF.

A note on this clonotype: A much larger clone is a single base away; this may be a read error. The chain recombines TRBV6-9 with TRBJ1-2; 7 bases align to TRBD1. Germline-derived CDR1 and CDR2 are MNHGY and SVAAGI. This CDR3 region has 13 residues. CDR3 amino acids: CACSSRDSYGYTF. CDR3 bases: TGTGCCTGCAGTTCGAGGGACAGCTATGGCTACACCTTC.

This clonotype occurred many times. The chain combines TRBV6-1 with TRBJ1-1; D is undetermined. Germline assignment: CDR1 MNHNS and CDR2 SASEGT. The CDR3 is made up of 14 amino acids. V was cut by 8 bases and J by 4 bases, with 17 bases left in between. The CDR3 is CASGFFSGGTEAFF. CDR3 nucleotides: TGTGCCAGCGGGTTTTTCTCCGGCGGCACTGAAGCTTTCTTT.